The 12 T cell receptor beta chains in this list originate from one sample, sequenced in a study of early T cells in non-severe SARS-CoV-2 infection. One entry per CDR3 protein results from TCRdb running MiXCR on the 5' RACE reads. In the table there are approximately 21,000 distinct CDR3 sequences, nearly 5.5% of which are singletons. The sample taken for sequencing was whole blood. These receptors were taken from an adult who was a healthcare worker with PCR-confirmed SARS-CoV-2 infection or an uninfected control (not recorded which).

This clonotype was counted at least ten times. The chain couples TRBV12-3 or TRBV12-4 to TRBJ2-1; 9 nucleotides align to TRBD2. Unmatched junction bases numbered 13, after V lost 5 bases and J lost 5 bases. The CDR3 covers 17 residues. CDR3 residues: CASSQPGLAVFNNEQFF. The CDR3 nucleotides are TGTGCCAGCAGTCAACCGGGACTAGCAGTTTTCAACAATGAGCAGTTCTTC.

This clonotype was recorded a few times. This sequence joins TRBV7-9 and TRBJ1-4, with D perhaps TRBD1 (5 bases). The germline CDR1 and CDR2 sequences are SEHNR and FQNEAQ (reference sequence). This CDR3 comprises 14 residues. V was clipped by 5 bases and J by 5 bases, with 12 bases between them. The CDR3 nucleotides are TGTGCCAGCAGCCAATCCGGGACGAATGAAAAACTGTTTTTT. This encodes CASSQSGTNEKLFF. Complete variable domain (other parts from reference TRBV7-9 and TRBJ1-4): DTGVSQNPRHKITKRGQNVTFRCDPISEHNRLYWYRQTLGQGPEFLTYFQNEAQLEKSRLLSDRFSAERPKGSFSTLEIQRTEQGDSAMYLCASSQSGTNEKLFFGSGTQLSVL.

This clonotype was observed many times. The V call is TRBV6-1, the J call TRBJ2-7; D may correspond to TRBD1 or TRBD2 (6 bases each). Germline-derived CDR1 and CDR2 are MNHNS and SASEGT. CDR3 size: 13 residues. CDR3 DNA sequence: TGTGCAAGCAGAGGGGGGAACGACTACGAGCAGTACGTC. This encodes CASRGGNDYEQYV.

This clonotype was seen at least ten times. The chain employs TRBV7-9 and TRBJ2-3; tentatively, D is TRBD1 (5 bases). CDR3 size: 17 residues. The germline gives CDR1 SEHNR, CDR2 FQNEAQ (reference sequence). Trimming shortened V by 6 bases and J by 6 bases, and 25 bases separated the two germline ends. The CDR3 spells CASRIPIDLTAPDTQYF. CDR3 DNA: TGTGCCAGCAGAATCCCCATAGATTTGACAGCCCCGGATACGCAGTATTTT.

This clonotype came up many times. The gene calls are TRBV3-2 and TRBJ2-7; the table's D call TRBD1 went unverified against the DNA. TRBV3-2 is a pseudogene segment. The CDR3 spans 18 residues. The CDR3 here is CARQPKGHRGTEVHEQYV. Written as DNA, the CDR3 is TGTGCCAGGCAGCCAAAGGGGCATAGGGGGACAGAGGTCCACGAGCAGTACGTC.

The genes are TRBV11-3 and TRBJ2-1; tentative D call: TRBD2 (7 bases). There are 16 residues in the CDR3. The V gene lost 3 bases and the J gene lost 4 bases, with 16 bases spanning the gap. The germline CDR1 and CDR2 sequences are SGHNT and YENEEA. CDR3 sequence: CASSLLGASGYNEQFF. CDR3 bases: TGTGCCAGCAGCTTGCTGGGGGCTAGCGGATACAATGAGCAGTTCTTC.

This clonotype was seen ten or more times. The chain recombines TRBV29-1 with TRBJ2-1; 10 nucleotides align to TRBD2. The CDR3 has 16 amino acids. J gave up 7 bases and V 0 bases, and 9 bases lay outside the gene matches. The germline gives CDR1 SQVTM, CDR2 ANQGSEA. Here the CDR3 reads CSVEDRTSGRENEQFF. DNA of the CDR3: TGCAGCGTTGAAGATCGGACTAGCGGACGAGAAAATGAGCAGTTCTTC.

This clonotype was counted only a few times. The rearrangement uses TRBV20-1 and TRBJ2-1, with TRBD1 matching 7 bases. V was clipped by 2 bases and J by 10 bases; unmatched bases: 8. The germline CDR1 and CDR2 sequences are DFQATT and SNEGSKA (reference sequence). The CDR3 spans 13 residues. The CDR3 nucleotides are TGCAGTGCTAGACCAGGGGGACCTAGAGAGCAGTTCTTC. Its protein product is CSARPGGPREQFF.

The V call is TRBV11-2, the J call TRBJ2-1; D is perhaps TRBD1 (5 bases). The length of the CDR3 is 16 residues. Germline assignment: CDR1 SGHAT and CDR2 FQNNGV. The V gene lost 1 base and the J gene lost 6 bases, with 16 bases spanning the gap. This chain's CDR3 is CASSLVRTLGSNEQFF. CDR3 DNA sequence: TGTGCCAGCAGCTTAGTCCGGACACTCGGTTCCAATGAGCAGTTCTTC.

In this sample, this clonotype turned up many times. The V call is TRBV5-1, the J call TRBJ1-1; a possible D gene is TRBD1 (6 bases). The V gene lost 4 bases and the J gene lost 3 bases, with 16 bases spanning the gap. Germline CDR1 SGHRS, CDR2 YFSETQ. CDR3 length equals 15 residues. The CDR3 nucleotides are TGCGCCAGCAGCCCATGGGGGGCCGGGGACACTGAAGCTTTCTTT. Its protein is CASSPWGAGDTEAFF.

The table lists this clonotype with many counts. V gene TRBV7-2 combines with J gene TRBJ1-5, with 7 bases identical to TRBD1. Germline V gives CDR1 SGHTA, CDR2 FQGNSA. J lost 2 bases, V lost 6 bases, and 7 bases had no gene match. The CDR3 runs to 15 residues. CDR3 DNA: TGTGCCAGCAGTCGACAGGGTACGGGCAATCAGCCCCAGCATTTT. This sequence encodes CASSRQGTGNQPQHF.

This clonotype was found a few times. The gene calls are TRBV5-1 and TRBJ2-7, with D perhaps given as TRBD1 or TRBD2 (5 bases each). The CDR3 is made up of 13 amino acids. The germline gives CDR1 SGHRS, CDR2 YFSETQ. The V end was cut by 5 bases, the J end by 3 bases, with 12 bases between. The CDR3 DNA follows: TGCGCCAGCAGTGAGGGACGGGTCTACGAGCAGTACTTC. This sequence encodes CASSEGRVYEQYF.